One TCR beta chain is described in this entry. Its antigen is currently unknown. Germline assignment: CDR1 SGHTA and CDR2 FQGTGA. The CDR3 spans 16 residues. V lost 5 bases, J lost 3 bases, and 8 bases stayed unmatched. The data belong to a study of graft-versus-host responses after intestinal transplantation. The wider study: After anti-thymocyte globulin induction, recipients took tacrolimus and steroids for around 3 years.

Produced via immunoSEQ multiplex PCR; TCRdb's table is partial and in-frame only. The profile covers over 85,000 clones, with roughly 91% appearing a single time and about 0.18% taken by the ten largest. The source is a human donor who was the organ donor for an intestinal transplant. The source was unstimulated CD4+ T cells sorted from spleen or lymph node cells, collected before transplant. The chain recombines TRBV7-3 with TRBJ2-3, with 10 bases identical to TRBD2. CDR3 amino acids: CASSPRLAGGTDTQYF. The DNA of the CDR3 is TGTGCCAGCAGCCCCCGGTTAGCGGGGGGAACAGATACGCAGTATTTT.